One sample yielded the 10 T cell receptor beta chains listed below, sequenced in a study of T cells in tuberculosis. Clones were read by immunoSEQ multiplex PCR, and TCRdb kept only the in-frame ones, dropping some. The sample contains tens of thousands of clones, around 90% of which appear only once. The sequenced sample was PBMCs. The receptors were gathered from a donor aged 10-29 years with latent tuberculosis or without tuberculosis infection.

This sequence joins TRBV7-9 and TRBJ2-7, with 9 nucleotides matching TRBD1. The CDR3 contains 14 residues. Trimming at V came to 5 bases and at J to 5 bases, leaving 7 bases not matched to a gene. Germline V gives CDR1 SEHNR, CDR2 FQNEAQ (reference sequence). CDR3 protein: CASSTDRGTDEQYF. The CDR3 nucleotides read TGTGCCAGCAGCACGGACAGGGGCACGGACGAGCAGTACTTC.

J is TRBJ1-6 and V is TRBV7-2; 8 bases fit TRBD1. This CDR3 region has 14 residues. J gave up 11 bases and V 5 bases, and 8 bases lay outside the gene matches. CDR1 is SGHTA and CDR2 is FQGNSA in the germline V gene. CDR3 sequence (DNA): TGTGCCAGCAGCACAGACAGGGGTCGGGCACCCCTCCACTTT. As protein: CASSTDRGRAPLHF. Together with reference TRBV7-2 and TRBJ1-6, the CDR3 gives the full variable domain: GAGVSQSPSNKVTEKGKDVELRCDPISGHTALYWYRQSLGQGLEFLIYFQGNSAPDKSGLPSDRFSAERTGGSVSTLTIQRTQQEDSAVYLCASSTDRGRAPLHFGNGTRLTVT.

The gene calls are TRBV7-9 and TRBJ2-1, with a possible D match to TRBD2 (6 bases). Germline V CDR1 and CDR2: SEHNR, FQNEAQ (reference sequence). V was pared by 1 base and J by 8 bases, with 6 bases between. CDR3 size: 12 residues. The CDR3 loop is CASSLGGDEQFF. CDR3 bases: TGTGCCAGCAGCTTAGGGGGGGATGAGCAGTTCTTC.

The chain has TRBV5-4 and TRBJ2-5; the match to TRBD2 covers 7 bases. The CDR3 runs to 16 residues. Trimming at V came to 4 bases and at J to 1 base, leaving 10 bases not matched to a gene. CDR1 is SGHNT, CDR2 YYREEE, per germline (reference sequence). The DNA for the CDR3 is TGTGCCAGCAGCCCACGACTGGGGGGGGGCCAAGAGACCCAGTACTTC. Amino acid sequence: CASSPRLGGGQETQYF.

V and J are TRBV19 and TRBJ2-7, with D possibly matching TRBD1 (6 bases). This CDR3 region has 14 residues. From germline, CDR1 is LNHDA and CDR2 SQIVND (reference sequence). V lost 6 bases and J 0 bases, leaving 12 bases between the germline ends. CDR3 sequence (DNA): TGTGCCAGTAGCGCAGACAGGCTCTCCTACGAGCAGTACTTC. Encoded protein: CASSADRLSYEQYF.

This chain connects TRBV9 to TRBJ2-1; D perhaps matches TRBD2 (5 bases). Germline CDR1 and CDR2: SGDLS and YYNGEE. V shed 0 bases and J shed 4 bases, with 11 bases lying between them. The CDR3 totals 15 residues. CDR3 DNA: TGTGCCAGCAGCGTAGACTTGCGGGCATACAATGAGCAGTTCTTC. Its translation is CASSVDLRAYNEQFF. Supplemented by reference TRBV9 and TRBJ2-1, the full variable domain reads DSGVTQTPKHLITATGQRVTLRCSPRSGDLSVYWYQQSLDQGLQFLIQYYNGEERAKGNILERFSAQQFPDLHSELNLSSLELGDSALYFCASSVDLRAYNEQFFGPGTRLTVL.

The chain uses TRBV5-6 and TRBJ1-1; the D is unclear. The V gene lost 3 bases and the J gene lost 0 bases, with 6 bases spanning the gap. The CDR3 sequence is 13 residues long. From germline, CDR1 is SGHDT and CDR2 YYEEEE. The CDR3 region has the DNA TGTGCCAGCAGCTATAACATGAACACTGAAGCTTTCTTT. It specifies CASSYNMNTEAFF.

This chain uses TRBV6-1 with TRBJ2-4, with a tentative D call TRBD1 (6 bases). The CDR3 runs to 13 residues. V shed 6 bases and J shed 2 bases, with 8 bases lying between them. Germline values: CDR1 MNHNS, CDR2 SASEGT. CDR3 nucleotides: TGTGCCAGCAGCACAGGGTCCAAAAACATTCAGTACTTC. Protein sequence: CASSTGSKNIQYF.

The chain has TRBV28 and TRBJ2-1, with 7 positions matching TRBD2. CDR3 length: 16 residues. V gave up 5 bases and J gave up 7 bases; unmatched junction bases: 14. Germline values: CDR1 MDHEN, CDR2 SYDVKM. The CDR3 reads CASSPRGDPSGNEQFF. CDR3 DNA: TGTGCCAGCAGTCCTCGGGGGGACCCGTCGGGGAATGAGCAGTTCTTC.

Here the CDR3 reads CASSFSLAASTDTQYF. The CDR3 nucleotides are TGCGCCAGCAGCTTTTCACTAGCGGCTAGCACAGATACGCAGTATTTT. V usage is TRBV5-1 and J usage is TRBJ2-3; 8 bases are shared with TRBD2. CDR3 length: 16 amino acids. Germline CDR1 reads SGHRS; CDR2 reads YFSETQ. J gave up 0 bases and V 2 bases, and 5 bases lay outside the gene matches.